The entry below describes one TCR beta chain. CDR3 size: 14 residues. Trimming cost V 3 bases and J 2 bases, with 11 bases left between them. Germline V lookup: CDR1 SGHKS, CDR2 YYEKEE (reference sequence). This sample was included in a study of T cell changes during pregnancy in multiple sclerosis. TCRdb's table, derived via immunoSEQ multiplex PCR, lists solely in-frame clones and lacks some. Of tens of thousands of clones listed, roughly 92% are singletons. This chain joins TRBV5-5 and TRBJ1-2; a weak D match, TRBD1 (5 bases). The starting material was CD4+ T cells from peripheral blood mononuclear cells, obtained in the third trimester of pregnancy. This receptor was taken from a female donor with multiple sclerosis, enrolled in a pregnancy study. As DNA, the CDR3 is TGTGCCAGCAGCTCATCCGGGGGGAACTATGGCTACACCTTC. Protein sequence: CASSSSGGNYGYTF.